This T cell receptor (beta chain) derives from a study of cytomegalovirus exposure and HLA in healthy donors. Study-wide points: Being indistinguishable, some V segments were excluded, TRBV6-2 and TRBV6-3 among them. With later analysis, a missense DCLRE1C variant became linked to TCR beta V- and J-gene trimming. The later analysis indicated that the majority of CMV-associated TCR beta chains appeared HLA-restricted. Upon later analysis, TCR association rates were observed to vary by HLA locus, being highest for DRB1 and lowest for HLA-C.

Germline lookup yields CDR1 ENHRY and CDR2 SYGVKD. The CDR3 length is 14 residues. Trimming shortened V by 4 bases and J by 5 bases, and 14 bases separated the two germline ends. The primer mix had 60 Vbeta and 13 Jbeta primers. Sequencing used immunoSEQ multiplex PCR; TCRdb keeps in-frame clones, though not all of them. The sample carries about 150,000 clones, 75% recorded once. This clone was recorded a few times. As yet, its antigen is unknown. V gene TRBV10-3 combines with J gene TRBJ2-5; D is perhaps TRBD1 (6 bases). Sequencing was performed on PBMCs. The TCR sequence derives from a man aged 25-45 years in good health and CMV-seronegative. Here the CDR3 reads CAISVAGALETQYF. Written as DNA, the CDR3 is TGTGCCATCAGTGTAGCAGGGGCACTTGAGACCCAGTACTTC.